This T cell receptor (beta chain) was recorded in a study of T cells expressing NK-cell markers. As for the study in general: CD3+CD56+NKG2C+, CD3+CD56+NKG2C- and CD3+CD56-NKG2C+ T cells, once sorted, supplied the TCR beta repertoires.

UMIs accompanied the 5'RACE template switching by which TCR beta cDNA was made. TCRdb re-called the 5' RACE reads and shows each CDR3 protein once, DNA omitted. The sample totals a few hundred thousand distinct CDR3 sequences; its top ten clones hold about 5.2%. CDR3 length equals 15 residues. Looked up from germline, CDR1 is SEHNR and CDR2 is FQNEAQ (reference sequence). This chain uses TRBV7-9 with TRBJ1-2; TCRdb's D gene call, TRBD1, goes unchecked for lack of DNA. The origin of this receptor is a man aged 18 to 69 in good health. The sample taken for sequencing was blood T cells: a sorted CD56 or NKG2C T cell subset, CD4+ or CD8+ T cells, or bulk PBMC T cells (not recorded which). CDR3: CASSIPGGGYYGYTF.